The sequence of this T cell receptor (beta chain) was determined in a study of T cell repertoires in cytomegalovirus infection (dated by TCRdb to 2018 to 2020). Study-wide context: The peptide stimulations were aimed at well-studied HLA-B-restricted epitopes as well as recently identified HLA-C-restricted CMV epitopes, whose presentation resists viral immunomodulation. Donor HLA type was relevant to the analysis, as public TCR beta signatures indicated carriage of CMV infection together with the matching HLA type. Here is what the overall study found, with its caveats: In the ex vivo response, HLA-C-restricted CMV-specific TCR beta clonotypes were dominant, and in two of eight donors the single most frequent clonotype came from this HLA-C-restricted group. In both this cohort and an independent cohort of 350 to 400 donors, the cumulative frequency of public TCR beta family members distinguished carriers of CMV infection plus the relevant HLA type.

Via the germline V gene, CDR1 is MGHRA and CDR2 YSYEKL. The CDR3, cysteine through phenylalanine, is 15 amino acids long. The entry retains the CDR3 DNA only, 45 bases that are in frame from base 1. The germline V and J ends show losses of 5 bases and 4 bases respectively, and no gene match explains 8 bases of the junction. The sample's treatment or condition, from its label and the paper: in vitro stimulation with specific CMV peptide epitopes to enrich CMV-specific T cells. The sequencer listed for this sample is Illumina HiSeq 1500. TCRdb reprocessing: public reads trimmed at Q25 with fastp, clones called with MiXCR, in-frame beta chains kept. Under each unique CDR3 protein, matching rows form one entry showing the most common genes and DNA. This sample holds about 900,000 distinct CDR3 sequences; less than 40% were observed only once. The ten biggest clones cover over 11% of the sample. This clonotype was seen only a few times. It has no known antigen specificity. No much larger clonotype is one base removed from it; base qualities were not supplied.

The chain couples TRBV4-1 to TRBJ2-7, and 10 bases in between align with TRBD1. The sequenced sample was cultured CD8+ T cells from PBMCs, obtained from culture after CMV antigen stimulation. The source is a human donor in good health (CMV status not recorded). Some clones in this sample may be carry-over from other donors' samples. The DNA is TGCGCCAGCAGCAACTCCGGGACAGGGGTATACGAGCAGTACTTC. Translation gives CASSNSGTGVYEQYF.